A single sample is the source of the 23 T cell receptor beta chains below, sequenced in a study of shared clonotypes between healthy human individuals. Data came from immunoSEQ multiplex PCR; TCRdb stores just in-frame clones and leaves some out. The table has around 1.1 million clones, approximately 80% seen once. What was sequenced was memory CD4+ T cells from PBMCs. The subset is: CD45RA-negative fraction. The receptors were sampled from a man in his late teens or twenties in good health. Some clones in this sample may be carry-over from other donors' samples.

The chain uses TRBV28 and TRBJ2-3, with D tentatively TRBD2 (5 bases). The CDR3 extends over 12 amino acids. Germline V gene lookup returns CDR1 MDHEN and CDR2 SYDVKM. The V end was cut by 6 bases, the J end by 5 bases, with 9 bases between. The CDR3 region has the DNA TGTGCCAGCAGCCCGGAGGTAGATACGCAGTATTTT. The encoded protein is CASSPEVDTQYF.

This chain uses TRBV7-2 with TRBJ2-5, with 8 nucleotides matching TRBD2. The trim removed 3 bases at V and 2 bases at J, leaving 5 bases unmatched. The CDR3 consists of 15 residues. Looked up from germline, CDR1 is SGHTA and CDR2 is FQGNSA. CDR3 in amino acids: CASSFQRGSQETQYF. The CDR3 DNA follows: TGTGCCAGCAGCTTTCAGCGGGGGAGTCAAGAGACCCAGTACTTC.

Here the CDR3 DNA reads TGTGCCATCACCCCCGGAAGCGGGAGCTATGAGCAGTTCTTC. Its translation: CAITPGSGSYEQFF. This rearrangement joins TRBV10-3 to TRBJ2-1; 8 bases line up with TRBD2. V gave up 7 bases and J gave up 8 bases; unmatched junction bases: 10. CDR1 ENHRY and CDR2 SYGVKD come from the germline V gene. The CDR3 has 14 residues.

In its sample, this clone was seen many times. V gene TRBV28 combines with J gene TRBJ1-1, with a possible D match to TRBD1 (6 bases). The CDR3 extends over 14 amino acids. The germline gives CDR1 MDHEN, CDR2 SYDVKM. V gave up 6 bases and J gave up 3 bases, with 14 bases separating them. The CDR3 nucleotides are TGTGCCAGCAGCCGCGGGACACGCCACACTGAAGCTTTCTTT. This encodes CASSRGTRHTEAFF. The full variable domain, in which reference TRBV28 and TRBJ1-1 provide the parts outside the CDR3, is DVKVTQSSRYLVKRTGEKVFLECVQDMDHENMFWYRQDPGLGLRLIYFSYDVKMKEKGDIPEGYSVSREKKERFSLILESASTNQTSMYLCASSRGTRHTEAFFGQGTRLTVV.

V usage is TRBV18 and J usage is TRBJ2-7; D is ambiguous. The germline V gene has CDR1 KGHSH and CDR2 LQKENI. V lost 7 bases to trimming and J lost 3 bases, with 13 bases between them. There are 13 residues in the CDR3. The CDR3 spells CASFTEKGYEQYF. Written as DNA, the CDR3 is TGTGCCAGCTTCACCGAAAAGGGCTACGAGCAGTACTTC.

The V call is TRBV2, the J call TRBJ2-3; 7 positions agree with TRBD1. The CDR3 is 15 residues long. J was trimmed by 1 base and V by 6 bases; bases with no gene match: 7. Germline V gene lookup returns CDR1 SNHLY and CDR2 FYNNEI. This CDR3 is CASSNRGTGTDTQYF. CDR3 in DNA: TGTGCCAGCAGCAACAGGGGCACGGGCACAGATACGCAGTATTTT.

CDR3 region: CAWSGYQETQYF. The CDR3 DNA reads TGTGCCTGGTCAGGGTACCAAGAGACCCAGTACTTC. The genes are TRBV30 and TRBJ2-5; perhaps TRBD1 as D (5 bases). Trimming removed 5 bases at V and 0 bases at J, with 7 bases between. The CDR3 extends over 12 amino acids. Germline V gene lookup returns CDR1 GTSNPN and CDR2 SVGIG (reference sequence).

The J gene is TRBJ2-7, the V gene TRBV5-6; TRBD2 aligns across 8 bases. The CDR3 has 14 residues. CDR1 and CDR2 from the germline V gene are SGHDT and YYEEEE. With V trimmed by 3 bases and J by 0 bases, 2 bases remained unmatched. CDR3 protein: CASSWGLGSYEQYF. The CDR3 coding sequence is TGTGCCAGCAGCTGGGGACTAGGCTCCTACGAGCAGTACTTC.

The V call is TRBV16, the J call TRBJ2-1; weak D call: TRBD1 (5 bases). The germline CDR1 and CDR2 sequences are KGHSY and FQNENV. The V end was cut by 0 bases, the J end by 6 bases, with 9 bases between. CDR3 length: 14 amino acids. CDR3 sequence (DNA): TGTGCCAGCAGCCAATCAAGGGGTAGCAATGAGCAGTTCTTC. Its protein product is CASSQSRGSNEQFF. Supplemented by reference TRBV16 and TRBJ2-1, the full variable domain reads GEEVAQTPKHLVRGEGQKAKLYCAPIKGHSYVFWYQQVLKNEFKFLISFQNENVFDETGMPKERFSAKCLPNSPCSLEIQATKLEDSAVYFCASSQSRGSNEQFFGPGTRLTVL.

The V gene is TRBV28, the J gene TRBJ1-5; 7 bases fit TRBD1. The J segment lost 7 bases and the V segment lost 5 bases, leaving 14 bases of the junction unmatched. CDR1 is MDHEN, CDR2 SYDVKM, per germline. The CDR3 has 16 residues. CDR3 bases: TGTGCCAGCAGTGCAGGCGGTGCCCCAGGGGGGCAGCCCCAGCATTTT. Protein: CASSAGGAPGGQPQHF.

This clone was recorded many times. V usage is TRBV27 and J usage is TRBJ1-1; TRBD1 is a possible D gene (5 bases). This CDR3 is 14 amino acids long. Germline V gives CDR1 MNHEY, CDR2 SMNVEV (reference sequence). Trimming took 7 bases from V and 4 from J, leaving 16 bases between them. The CDR3 region is CASTRYSGATEAFF. The CDR3 DNA reads as TGTGCCAGCACCCGATACAGCGGGGCCACTGAAGCTTTCTTT.

This chain uses TRBV6-1 with TRBJ1-1, with 8 bases aligning to TRBD1. CDR1 is MNHNS and CDR2 is SASEGT in the germline V gene. The CDR3 spans 14 residues. J gave up 2 bases and V 7 bases, and 6 bases lay outside the gene matches. The CDR3 loop reads CASTQDRDNTEAFF. In DNA form, the CDR3 reads TGTGCCAGCACGCAGGACAGGGATAACACTGAAGCTTTCTTT.

The chain carries TRBV7-3 and TRBJ2-1; TRBD1 agrees at 10 bases. Germline CDR1 and CDR2: SGHTA and FQGTGA. V was pared by 4 bases and J by 14 bases, with 14 bases of the junction left unmatched. This CDR3 region has 15 residues. The CDR3 bases are TGTGCCAGCAGCTCAACCGGATCCGGGACAGGGGAGGAGTTCTTC. Protein: CASSSTGSGTGEEFF.

In regard to this clone: Other DNA sequences of this sample code for an identical CDR3. The CDR3 region is CSASSPDTQYF. The CDR3 DNA follows: TGCAGTGCTAGCAGTCCAGATACGCAGTATTTT. This sequence joins TRBV20-1 and TRBJ2-3; D is unclear. Trimming shortened V by 3 bases and J by 4 bases, and 5 bases separated the two germline ends. Germline V gene lookup returns CDR1 DFQATT and CDR2 SNEGSKA (reference sequence). The CDR3 length is 11 residues.

This clone appeared once. V and J are TRBV28 and TRBJ1-2; D not resolved. The germline V gene has CDR1 MDHEN and CDR2 SYDVKM. V lost 6 bases, J lost 4 bases, and 6 bases lay in between. There are 11 residues in the CDR3. The CDR3 DNA is TGTGCCAGCAGCCCTCTCTATGGCTACACCTTC. Its protein is CASSPLYGYTF.

CDR3 nucleotide sequence: TGCAGCGTTGCTCCTAGCGGGAGCCCCCAAGAGACCCAGTACTTC. Its translation is CSVAPSGSPQETQYF. The J gene is TRBJ2-5, the V gene TRBV29-1; 10 nucleotides match TRBD2. This CDR3 is 15 amino acids long. Germline CDR1 reads SQVTM; CDR2 reads ANQGSEA. V lost 4 bases to trimming and J lost 1 base; unmatched junction nucleotides: 6. The whole variable domain, remainder taken from reference TRBV29-1 and TRBJ2-5, is SAVISQKPSRDICQRGTSLTIQCQVDSQVTMMFWYRQQPGQSLTLIATANQGSEATYESGFVIDKFPISRPNLTFSTLTVSNMSPEDSSIYLCSVAPSGSPQETQYFGPGTRLLVL.

Details on this clone: This may be a read error: a much more frequent sequence differs by one nucleotide. The genes are TRBV7-9 and TRBJ1-5; D gene ambiguous. This CDR3 has 13 residues. The germline V gene encodes CDR1 SEHNR and CDR2 FQNEAQ (reference sequence). V gave up 1 base and J gave up 5 bases, with 6 bases separating them. CDR3 bases: TGTGCCAGCAGCTTAGATCCCGATCAGCCCCAGCATTTT. This sequence encodes CASSLDPDQPQHF.

The V gene is TRBV7-2, the J gene TRBJ2-7, with 8 bases aligning to TRBD2. V gave up 5 bases and J gave up 3 bases; unmatched junction bases: 6. The CDR3 covers 14 residues. Germline assignment: CDR1 SGHTA and CDR2 FQGNSA. In nucleotides, the CDR3 is TGTGCCAGCAGCGTCTCGGCGGGAGGCTACGAGCAGTACTTC. Translation gives CASSVSAGGYEQYF.

V and J are TRBV28 and TRBJ2-1; the match to TRBD2 covers 13 bases. The J segment lost 10 bases and the V segment lost 5 bases, leaving 11 bases of the junction unmatched. Germline V lookup: CDR1 MDHEN, CDR2 SYDVKM. There are 16 residues in the CDR3. CDR3 sequence: CASSPRGLAGAQEQFF. The CDR3 DNA is TGTGCCAGCAGTCCCCGAGGACTAGCGGGAGCTCAGGAGCAGTTCTTC.

The chain links TRBV5-6 to TRBJ1-2; D unclear. Trimming left V 4 bases short and J 4 bases short, with 11 bases between. This CDR3 region has 13 residues. Germline CDR1 and CDR2: SGHDT and YYEEEE. CDR3 DNA: TGTGCCAGCAGCCGCCAGGAGTTCTATGGCTACACCTTC. The encoded protein is CASSRQEFYGYTF.

This sequence joins TRBV5-1 and TRBJ2-2; no firm D call. The CDR3 consists of 16 residues. Trimming pared 2 bases from V and 1 base from J, leaving 12 bases between. Germline V gene data show CDR1 as SGHRS and CDR2 as YFSETQ. The CDR3 DNA is TGCGCCAGCAGCTTTAGGACCGACCGGAACACCGGGGAGCTGTTTTTT. Translated, it gives CASSFRTDRNTGELFF.

V gene TRBV5-1 combines with J gene TRBJ2-7; D might be TRBD1 or TRBD2, each matching 8 bases. CDR3 size: 15 residues. V was trimmed by 1 base and J by 5 bases, leaving 16 bases between them. The germline CDR1 and CDR2 sequences are SGHRS and YFSETQ. CDR3 sequence (DNA): TGCGCCAGCAGCTTGCGGACAGGGCGGGGGGACGAGCAGTACTTC. Encoded protein: CASSLRTGRGDEQYF.

There are a few counts of this clone. The chain is built from TRBV15 and TRBJ2-1; a weak D match, TRBD2 (5 bases). Germline CDR1 is LNHNV and CDR2 is YYDKDF (reference sequence). The CDR3 is 12 residues long. Trimming shortened V by 1 base and J by 12 bases, and 10 bases separated the two germline ends. Here the CDR3 DNA reads TGTGCCACCAGCAGAGCCGGCGGGTCGCAGTTCTTC. Protein sequence: CATSRAGGSQFF.